This passage covers 22 T cell receptor beta chains from one sample sequenced in a study of post-analysis software for immune sequencing data. Study results and caveats: TRBV5-6, TRBV5-1 and TRBV20-1 were among about 5 TRBV segments more frequent in patients than controls.

Incorporated into the TCR beta cDNA libraries were unique molecular identifiers, which served to reduce PCR and sequencing biases. In TCRdb, the PCR reads were re-called with MiXCR into one record per CDR3 protein. The sample gives roughly 730,000 distinct CDR3 sequences, 25% to 30% of which show up once; 0.56% is in the top ten. No antigen has been identified for these receptors. The sample taken for sequencing was blood. These receptors were obtained from a girl aged 10-17 years with multiple sclerosis.

This clonotype was detected only a few times. The chain links TRBV15 to TRBJ2-1; tentatively, D is TRBD1 or TRBD2 (6 bases each). CDR1 is LNHNV, CDR2 YYDKDF, per germline (reference sequence). This CDR3 spans 13 amino acids. V gave up 0 bases and J gave up 11 bases, with 11 bases separating them. For the CDR3, the DNA is TGTGCCACCAGCAGAGAAAAAGGGGGGAAGCAGTTCTTC. Translating it yields CATSREKGGKQFF.

This clonotype was observed a handful of times. The chain carries TRBV28 and TRBJ1-2; unclear D gene. Germline V gives CDR1 MDHEN, CDR2 SYDVKM. The CDR3 is 14 amino acids. Trimming took 1 base from V and 4 from J, leaving 10 bases between them. Here the CDR3 DNA reads TGTGCCAGCAGTTTATCGGGCCGCGTCTATGGCTACACCTTC. This codes for CASSLSGRVYGYTF.

The CDR3 spells CASSQVLRRGNEQFF. CDR3 in DNA: TGTGCCAGCAGCCAAGTTCTTAGGAGGGGAAATGAGCAGTTCTTC. The genes are TRBV3-1 and TRBJ2-1; weak D call: TRBD2 (6 bases). CDR1 is LGHDT and CDR2 is YNNKEL in the germline V gene (reference sequence). The CDR3 extends over 15 amino acids. V gave up 1 base and J gave up 7 bases, with 14 bases separating them.

This clonotype was detected only a few times. The chain recombines TRBV7-2 with TRBJ2-6; either TRBD1 or TRBD2 may fit D (6 bases each). Looked up from germline, CDR1 is SGHTA and CDR2 is FQGNSA. The CDR3 length is 18 residues. Between the trimmed V and J ends, which lost 3 bases and 1 base, there was a span of 16 bases. This CDR3 is CASSLRPGAPSGANVLTF. The CDR3 nucleotides are TGTGCCAGCAGCTTGAGACCGGGGGCACCGTCTGGGGCCAACGTCCTGACTTTC.

This clonotype was observed a few times. The chain uses TRBV4-2 and TRBJ2-3; 12 bases are a match to TRBD2. V lost 0 bases to trimming and J lost 1 base; unmatched junction nucleotides: 11. CDR3 length equals 20 residues. The germline V gene has CDR1 LGHNA and CDR2 YNFKEQ. The CDR3 DNA sequence: TGTGCCAGCAGCCAAGAGGTTGGGGGACTAGCGGGTTTTCGCACAGATACGCAGTATTTT. Amino acids: CASSQEVGGLAGFRTDTQYF.

The V gene is TRBV23-1, the J gene TRBJ1-5, with D perhaps TRBD1 (5 bases). TRBV23-1 is recorded as an ORF, its role being uncertain. This CDR3 is built from 14 residues. With 3 bases removed from V and 4 bases from J, the gap between germline ends came to 10 bases. In nucleotides, the CDR3 is TGCGCCAGCAGTCATAAGGCAGGGAATCAGCCCCAGCATTTT. It yields the protein CASSHKAGNQPQHF.

This clonotype was detected a few times. The chain uses TRBV20-1 and TRBJ1-1, with D uncertain. The CDR3 loop spans 15 amino acids. Germline V gives CDR1 DFQATT, CDR2 SNEGSKA (reference sequence). Trimming left V 6 bases short and J 1 base short, with 18 bases between. CDR3 bases: TGCAGTGCCATCCTACCCCAGGTTACGAACACTGAAGCTTTCTTT. Translated, it gives CSAILPQVTNTEAFF.

The V call is TRBV28, the J call TRBJ2-7, with TRBD1 matching over 8 bases. In germline, CDR1 is MDHEN, CDR2 SYDVKM. The junction had 7 bases not matched to a gene; V was cut back by 9 bases and J by 3 bases. This CDR3 comprises 13 residues. In DNA form, the CDR3 reads TGTGCCAGTGGTGGGACAGGTCGCTACGAGCAGTACTTC. This sequence encodes CASGGTGRYEQYF. The full variable domain, with the rest looked up from reference TRBV28 and TRBJ2-7, is DVKVTQSSRYLVKRTGEKVFLECVQDMDHENMFWYRQDPGLGLRLIYFSYDVKMKEKGDIPEGYSVSREKKERFSLILESASTNQTSMYLCASGGTGRYEQYFGPGTRLTVT.

The chain recombines TRBV29-1 with TRBJ1-1; possibly TRBD1 for D (5 bases). The CDR3 spans 12 residues. Germline-derived CDR1 and CDR2 are SQVTM and ANQGSEA. The V end lost 6 bases, the J end lost 1 base, and 9 bases lay between the germline ends. CDR3 amino acids: CSVPGGNTEAFF. In nucleotides, the CDR3 is TGCAGCGTCCCCGGGGGGAACACTGAAGCTTTCTTT.

CDR3: CSARGTQLSPLHF. The CDR3 region has the DNA TGCAGTGCTAGAGGGACACAGCTTTCACCCCTCCACTTT. The chain combines TRBV20-1 with TRBJ1-6; a weak D match, TRBD1 (5 bases). Trimming shortened V by 1 base and J by 9 bases, and 10 bases separated the two germline ends. Germline-derived CDR1 and CDR2 are DFQATT and SNEGSKA (reference sequence). This CDR3 is built from 13 residues.

V usage is TRBV7-6 and J usage is TRBJ2-5; D is tentatively TRBD1 or TRBD2 (5 bases each). The CDR3 runs 13 residues. V was pared by 5 bases and J by 7 bases, with 14 bases between. Germline loops: CDR1 SGHVS, CDR2 FNYEAQ. CDR3 region: CASSPGGLGTQYF. CDR3 DNA sequence: TGTGCCAGCAGCCCTGGGGGTTTGGGGACCCAGTACTTC.

This chain joins TRBV7-2 and TRBJ2-7, with TRBD2 as a possible D gene (6 bases). The CDR3 runs to 13 residues. Germline CDR1 and CDR2: SGHTA and FQGNSA. Deletions cut 7 bases from V and 0 bases from J, with 10 bases between. As DNA, the CDR3 is TGTGCCAGCACCGGGGGATACTCCTACGAGCAGTACTTC. It is translated as CASTGGYSYEQYF. Looking up the rest from reference TRBV7-2 and TRBJ2-7 gives the full variable domain: GAGVSQSPSNKVTEKGKDVELRCDPISGHTALYWYRQSLGQGLEFLIYFQGNSAPDKSGLPSDRFSAERTGGSVSTLTIQRTQQEDSAVYLCASTGGYSYEQYFGPGTRLTVT.

The chain uses TRBV7-9 and TRBJ2-3; 9 nucleotides align to TRBD2. The J segment lost 2 bases and the V segment lost 2 bases, leaving 5 bases of the junction unmatched. Germline V gives CDR1 SEHNR, CDR2 FQNEAQ (reference sequence). The CDR3 consists of 16 residues. The CDR3 DNA reads TGTGCCAGCAGCTTAAGGGCTAGCGGGGTCACAGATACGCAGTATTTT. This translates into CASSLRASGVTDTQYF. Looking up the rest from reference TRBV7-9 and TRBJ2-3 gives the full variable domain: DTGVSQNPRHKITKRGQNVTFRCDPISEHNRLYWYRQTLGQGPEFLTYFQNEAQLEKSRLLSDRFSAERPKGSFSTLEIQRTEQGDSAMYLCASSLRASGVTDTQYFGPGTRLTVL.

The V and J genes are TRBV7-2 and TRBJ1-2; possibly TRBD1 for D (5 bases). The germline V gene has CDR1 SGHTA and CDR2 FQGNSA. This CDR3 is built from 13 residues. The ends were cut back, 1 base at V and 7 bases at J, with 10 bases in the middle. This CDR3 reads CASSLGRGCGYTF. The CDR3 DNA sequence: TGTGCCAGCAGCTTAGGACGGGGCTGTGGCTACACCTTC.

This chain joins TRBV20-1 and TRBJ2-5; D gene unclear. The CDR3 is 10 residues long. CDR1 DFQATT and CDR2 SNEGSKA come from the germline V gene (reference sequence). The CDR3 region is CAMVQETQYF. The CDR3 DNA reads TGCGCAATGGTACAAGAGACCCAGTACTTC.

This clonotype was seen at least ten times. The chain is built from TRBV5-1 and TRBJ2-5; D gene uncertain. The CDR3 has 12 residues. In germline, CDR1 is SGHRS, CDR2 YFSETQ. The V gene lost 4 bases and the J gene lost 4 bases, with 8 bases spanning the gap. The CDR3 loop is CASSPIRETQYF. The CDR3 DNA reads as TGCGCCAGCAGCCCGATCCGAGAGACCCAGTACTTC. Full variable domain (remainder filled in from reference TRBV5-1 and TRBJ2-5): KAGVTQTPRYLIKTRGQQVTLSCSPISGHRSVSWYQQTPGQGLQFLFEYFSETQRNKGNFPGRFSGRQFSNSRSEMNVSTLELGDSALYLCASSPIRETQYFGPGTRLLVL.

J is TRBJ2-5 and V is TRBV5-1; D is unresolved. V lost 7 bases and J 4 bases, leaving 14 bases between the germline ends. The CDR3 covers 13 residues. Germline V gene lookup returns CDR1 SGHRS and CDR2 YFSETQ. The CDR3 sequence is CASAASPRETQYF. DNA for the CDR3: TGCGCCAGCGCCGCGTCCCCAAGAGAGACCCAGTACTTC.

The chain uses TRBV20-1 and TRBJ2-1; the D gene is possibly TRBD2 (7 bases). Germline-derived CDR1 and CDR2 are DFQATT and SNEGSKA (reference sequence). V was clipped by 3 bases and J by 2 bases, with 17 bases between them. The CDR3 totals 16 residues. The DNA for the CDR3 is TGCAGTGCTAGGACCCGCGGGGAGGGGGCCTACAATGAGCAGTTCTTC. It is translated as CSARTRGEGAYNEQFF.

In its sample, this clonotype was seen a few times. The chain recombines TRBV20-1 with TRBJ1-1; D gene unclear. V lost 2 bases, J lost 4 bases, and 8 bases lay in between. This CDR3 has 12 amino acids. The germline gives CDR1 DFQATT, CDR2 SNEGSKA (reference sequence). CDR3 sequence (DNA): TGCAGTGCTAGACCTCCTCTCACTGAAGCTTTCTTT. Encoded protein: CSARPPLTEAFF.

The table lists this clonotype with a count of one. The V and J genes are TRBV28 and TRBJ2-1, with D maybe TRBD1 (5 bases). The CDR3 length is 15 residues. V was cut by 6 bases and J by 5 bases, with 17 bases left in between. CDR1 and CDR2 (germline): MDHEN, SYDVKM. Here the CDR3 DNA reads TGTGCCAGCAGGCACATGACAGAGAGAAACAATGAGCAGTTCTTC. Protein: CASRHMTERNNEQFF.

The chain recombines TRBV5-1 with TRBJ1-1; 7 bases match TRBD1. The CDR3 length is 14 residues. Germline assignment: CDR1 SGHRS and CDR2 YFSETQ. With 0 bases clipped from V and 6 bases from J, the junction kept 5 bases outside the gene matches. CDR3 amino acids: CASSLDQGVAEAFF. The CDR3 DNA follows: TGCGCCAGCAGCTTGGACCAGGGGGTCGCTGAAGCTTTCTTT.

Turning to this clonotype: One base away lies a much larger clone, so this may be a sequencing read error. This chain uses TRBV6-5 with TRBJ2-5, with D tentatively TRBD1 (5 bases). This CDR3 region has 16 residues. CDR1 is MNHEY, CDR2 SVGAGI, per germline. CDR3 sequence reads: CASSLITDTPQEAQYF. The CDR3 DNA follows: TGTGCCAGCAGTCTTATTACGGACACGCCACAAGAGGCCCAGTACTTC.